This T cell receptor (beta chain) was identified in a study of shared clonotypes between healthy human individuals. Study-wide findings and caveats: It was only blood that was sampled, and tissue repertoires likely differ. Non-shared clonotypes had lower generation probabilities than those shared by all four donors.

Germline CDR1 reads SGHDT; CDR2 reads YYEEEE. V dropped 6 bases and J dropped 6; count of bases not matched to a gene: 11. CDR3 length: 14 amino acids. Sequencing was performed with immunoSEQ multiplex PCR; in TCRdb, only in-frame clones are kept and a portion is missing. This sample has around 600,000 clones; 95% to 98% occur once, and the top ten carry 0.3%. In regard to this clone: As yet, its antigen is unknown.

Terminally differentiated effector memory CD45RA+ cells were excluded from the naive CD8 cells, which were CD45RO-negative and positively selected for CCR7. None of the donors, who were healthy HIV-negative adults, had recently had acute infections or vaccinations. Adults of Caucasian background living in Nashville, Tennessee made up all donors. This chain connects TRBV5-6 to TRBJ1-1; 7 nucleotides match TRBD1. Source material: naive CD8+ T cells sorted from blood. This TCR came from a man under 40 in good health. The CDR3 sequence is CASTETGIPAEAFF. Here the CDR3 DNA reads TGTGCCAGCACCGAGACAGGGATTCCAGCTGAAGCTTTCTTT.